The 5 T cell receptor beta chains given below trace back to one sample, sequenced in a study of cytomegalovirus exposure and HLA in healthy donors. The method was immunoSEQ multiplex PCR; TCRdb's version includes in-frame clones alone and lacks a portion of them. The data contain approximately 200,000 clones, roughly 80% of them singletons. What was sequenced was PBMCs. The receptors were sampled from a man aged 18 to 30 in good health and CMV-seropositive.

The chain employs TRBV2 and TRBJ2-7; maybe TRBD2 (6 bases). With 8 bases removed from V and 9 bases from J, the gap between germline ends came to 14 bases. The CDR3 is 11 residues long. From germline, CDR1 is SNHLY and CDR2 FYNNEI. CDR3 sequence reads: CASANGGRQYF. The CDR3 DNA reads as TGTGCCAGCGCGAACGGGGGAAGGCAGTACTTC.

The rearrangement uses TRBV28 and TRBJ1-5; perhaps TRBD1 as D (5 bases). This CDR3 is 16 amino acids long. Trimming pared 6 bases from V and 7 bases from J, leaving 22 bases between. Looked up from germline, CDR1 is MDHEN and CDR2 is SYDVKM. The CDR3 bases are TGTGCCAGCAGCGAACGGGACTATCGAATCTGGCAGCCCCAGCATTTT. It encodes CASSERDYRIWQPQHF.

Only one count was recorded for this clone. The rearrangement joins TRBV9 to TRBJ1-1; 10 bases match TRBD1. The CDR3 is 16 amino acids. J was trimmed by 3 bases and V by 3 bases; bases with no gene match: 8. Germline loops: CDR1 SGDLS, CDR2 YYNGEE. For the CDR3, the DNA is TGTGCCAGCAGCGAGGGGGACAGGGGTCTCGACACTGAAGCTTTCTTT. Residues: CASSEGDRGLDTEAFF.

This clone appeared many times. The rearrangement links TRBV15 to TRBJ2-7; TRBD1 is a possible D gene (6 bases). Trimming removed 0 bases at V and 5 bases at J, with 14 bases between. CDR3 size: 15 residues. Germline CDR1 is LNHNV and CDR2 is YYDKDF (reference sequence). CDR3 bases: TGTGCCACCAGCAGAGATAAACAGGGATCGGACGAGCAGTACTTC. This codes for CATSRDKQGSDEQYF.

The V and J genes are TRBV6-1 and TRBJ2-7; D unresolved. CDR1 is MNHNS and CDR2 is SASEGT in the germline V gene. This CDR3 has 13 residues. V lost 1 base and J lost 0, with 4 bases in between. The CDR3 sequence is CASSEGPSYEQYF. The CDR3 DNA sequence: TGTGCCAGCAGTGAAGGGCCCTCCTACGAGCAGTACTTC.